The clone carrying this TCR beta chain was seen repeatedly, ten times or more. Amplification yielded TCR beta CDR3 regions, with RNA transcripts as the source. First-round RT-PCR targeting the TCR CDR3 was performed with the HTBI primer set. One entry per CDR3 protein, called by TCRdb with MiXCR from the multiplex PCR reads. The repertoire consists of some 600,000 distinct CDR3 sequences, with 14% occurring once and the leading ten covering under 7%. Source material for PBMCs was about 10 ml fresh peripheral blood. The CDR3 is made up of 15 amino acids. Between the trimmed V and J ends, which lost 1 base and 4 bases, there was a span of 13 bases. Germline CDR1 reads MNHEY; CDR2 reads SMNVEV (reference sequence). This sample was taken from a study of T cells in Graves' hyperthyroidism and ophthalmopathy.

The TCR originated in a woman in her thirties with Graves' hyperthyroidism that later progressed to Graves' ophthalmopathy. The source material was blood. This sequence joins TRBV27 and TRBJ1-2; D may be TRBD1 (5 bases). The CDR3 DNA is TGTGCCAGCAGTTTATATTCGGACAACCCCTATGGCTACACCTTC. It translates to CASSLYSDNPYGYTF.